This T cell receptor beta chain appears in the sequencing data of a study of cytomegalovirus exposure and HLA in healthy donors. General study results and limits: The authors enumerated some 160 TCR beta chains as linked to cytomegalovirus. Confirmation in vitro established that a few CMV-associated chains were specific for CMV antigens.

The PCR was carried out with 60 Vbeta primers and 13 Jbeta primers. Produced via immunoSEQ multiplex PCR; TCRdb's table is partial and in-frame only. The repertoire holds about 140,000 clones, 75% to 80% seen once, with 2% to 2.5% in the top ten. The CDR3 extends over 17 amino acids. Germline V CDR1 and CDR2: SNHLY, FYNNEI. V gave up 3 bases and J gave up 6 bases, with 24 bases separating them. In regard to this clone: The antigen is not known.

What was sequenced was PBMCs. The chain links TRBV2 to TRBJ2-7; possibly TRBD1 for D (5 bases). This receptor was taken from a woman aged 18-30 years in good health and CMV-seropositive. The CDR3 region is CASSEEPGNTLGREQYF. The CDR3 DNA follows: TGTGCCAGCAGTGAGGAGCCAGGGAATACGCTTGGTCGCGAGCAGTACTTC.